This T cell receptor beta chain was retrieved from a study of Ad26.COV2.S vaccination and SARS-CoV-2 variants. Indicated treatment: 15 to 20 received Ad26.COV2.S at low or high dose, single or two shots; several received placebo; per-sample allocation not given. Material that was analyzed had been drawn on day 63 after the first vaccine or placebo injection. In Boston, the donor was an adult between 18-55 years of age. Clones were sequenced by immunoSEQ multiplex PCR, and TCRdb holds only the in-frame ones, with some missing. This table has about 680,000 clones, roughly 90% appearing once. Points from the study as a whole: The authors reported substantial breadth in spike-specific CD8+ and CD4+ T cell responses after vaccination.

This clone is a singleton in its sample. What it recognizes is unknown. The source of this sequence is a person between 18 and 65 years old who received the Ad26.COV2.S COVID-19 vaccine or a placebo. The input for sequencing was peripheral blood, taken in a trial of Ad26.COV2.S vaccine versus placebo.

The CDR3 protein is CASSLTGGDGSGANVLTF. CDR3 in DNA: TGTGCCAGCTCACTTACAGGGGGCGACGGCTCTGGGGCCAACGTCCTGACTTTC. The rearrangement links TRBV18 to TRBJ2-6; 9 positions agree with TRBD1. The CDR3 length is 18 residues. Germline V gives CDR1 KGHSH, CDR2 LQKENI. Trimming cost V 4 bases and J 0 bases; bases outside gene matches: 7.